Listed below are T cell receptor beta chains from one sample, sequenced in a study of radiotherapy plus CTLA-4 blockade in lung cancer. Profiling relied on immunoSEQ multiplex PCR, and the TCRdb table lists in-frame clones only, not all of them. The top ten hold under 8% of the sample, which has 25,000 to 35,000 clones, roughly four fifths seen once. Sequencing was performed on peripheral blood, taken from a patient treated with radiotherapy plus ipilimumab. These receptors originate from a human donor with non-small cell lung cancer who had stable disease on radiotherapy plus ipilimumab. Both conserved end residues are part of each CDR3. The D gene is left open where the match is weak. Clone size is stated in some rows and not others, as once, few, many or a class when expanded.

clone_size j_call d_call v_call cdr3_nt cdr3_aa
. TRBJ2-3 TRBD1 TRBV12-5 TGTGCTAGTGGACCCCCGGGACAGGCCCGCACAGATACGCAGTATTTT CASGPPGQARTDTQYF
. TRBJ2-3 TRBD2 TRBV7-8 TGTGCCAGCAGCCCTCGGGGGGGCTCTATTGATACGCAGTATTTT CASSPRGGSIDTQYF
. TRBJ2-5 . TRBV19 TGTGCCAGTAGTATGGCAGGAACCGTAGAGACCCAGTACTTC CASSMAGTVETQYF
once TRBJ1-1 . TRBV6-5 TGTGCCAGCAGTGCCAGAGGGCTGAACACTGAAGCTTTCTTT CASSARGLNTEAFF
. TRBJ2-1 TRBD1 TRBV6-5 TGTGCCAGCAGCTCATCAGGGGGCCCGGGTAATGAGCAGTTCTTC CASSSSGGPGNEQFF
. TRBJ2-3 TRBD2 TRBV5-1 TGCGCCAGCAGCTCGCTAGCGGGGGGGCCCACAGATACGCAGTATTTT CASSSLAGGPTDTQYF
. TRBJ1-6 . TRBV2 TGTGCCAGCAGTGTTGGACTACAAAGTTCACCCCTCCACTTT CASSVGLQSSPLHF
. TRBJ1-5 TRBD1 TRBV29-1 TGCAGCGTTACGACAGGGAATCAGCCCCAGCATTTT CSVTTGNQPQHF
. TRBJ2-3 . TRBV6-4 TGTGCCAGCAGTGACCTGGGAATACGCACAGATACGCAGTATTTT CASSDLGIRTDTQYF
. TRBJ1-2 . TRBV6-5 TGTGCCAGCAGTTACCGGGACGCTGGGGGCTACACCTTC CASSYRDAGGYTF
. TRBJ1-5 TRBD1 TRBV15 TGTGCCACCAGCAACTTTCGACAGGGTGGGCAGCCCCAGCATTTT CATSNFRQGGQPQHF
few TRBJ2-5 . TRBV18 TGTGCCAGCTCACCCACGTGGGAGACCCAGTACTTC CASSPTWETQYF
. TRBJ1-6 . TRBV11-1 TGTGCCAGCAGCTTGGAAGCGATTAATTCACCCCTCCACTTT CASSLEAINSPLHF
. TRBJ2-5 . TRBV7-7 TGTGCCAGCAGCCAGGGCCAAGAGACCCAGTACTTC CASSQGQETQYF
. TRBJ2-1 . TRBV5-1 TGCGCCAGCAGCTCGGGGTCGGGGCGTTCCTACAATGAGCAGTTCTTC CASSSGSGRSYNEQFF